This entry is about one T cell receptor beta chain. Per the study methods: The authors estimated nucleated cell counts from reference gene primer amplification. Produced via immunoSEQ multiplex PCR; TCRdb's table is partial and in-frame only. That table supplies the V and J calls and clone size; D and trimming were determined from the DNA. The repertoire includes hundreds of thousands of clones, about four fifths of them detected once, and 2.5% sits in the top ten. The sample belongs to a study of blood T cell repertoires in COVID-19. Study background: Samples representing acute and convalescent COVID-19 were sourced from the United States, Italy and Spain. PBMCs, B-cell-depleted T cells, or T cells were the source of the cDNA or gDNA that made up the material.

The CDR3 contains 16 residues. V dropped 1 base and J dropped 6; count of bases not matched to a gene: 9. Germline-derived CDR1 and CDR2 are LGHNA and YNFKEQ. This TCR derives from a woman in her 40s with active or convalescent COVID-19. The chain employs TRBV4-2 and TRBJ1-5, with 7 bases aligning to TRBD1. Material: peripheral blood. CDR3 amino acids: CASSQATGSGGQPQHF. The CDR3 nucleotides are TGTGCCAGCAGCCAAGCGACAGGGAGCGGTGGTCAGCCCCAGCATTTT.